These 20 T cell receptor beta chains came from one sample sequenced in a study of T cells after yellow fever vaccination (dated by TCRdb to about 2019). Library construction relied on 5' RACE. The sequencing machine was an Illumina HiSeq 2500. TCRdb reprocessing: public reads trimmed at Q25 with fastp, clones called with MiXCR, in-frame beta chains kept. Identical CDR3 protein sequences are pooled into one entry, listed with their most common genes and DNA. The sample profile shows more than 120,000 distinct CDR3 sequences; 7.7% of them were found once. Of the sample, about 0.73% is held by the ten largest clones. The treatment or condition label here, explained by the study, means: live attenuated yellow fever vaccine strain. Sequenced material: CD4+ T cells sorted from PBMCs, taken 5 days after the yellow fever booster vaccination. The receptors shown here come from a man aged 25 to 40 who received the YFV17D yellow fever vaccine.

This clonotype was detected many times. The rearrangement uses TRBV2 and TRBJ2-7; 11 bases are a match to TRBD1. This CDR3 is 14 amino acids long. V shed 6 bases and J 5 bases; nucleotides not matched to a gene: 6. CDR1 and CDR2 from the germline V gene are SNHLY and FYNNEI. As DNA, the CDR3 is TGTGCCAGCAGGCAGGACAGGGGGCTTGACGAGCAGTACTTC. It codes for CASRQDRGLDEQYF.

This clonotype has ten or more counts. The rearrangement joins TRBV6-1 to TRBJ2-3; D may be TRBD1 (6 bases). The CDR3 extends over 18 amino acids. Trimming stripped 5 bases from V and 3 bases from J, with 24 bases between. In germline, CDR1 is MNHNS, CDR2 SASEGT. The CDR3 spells CASSREGTTPTATDTQYF. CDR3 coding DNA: TGTGCCAGCAGTCGTGAGGGGACAACCCCGACCGCTACAGATACGCAGTATTTT.

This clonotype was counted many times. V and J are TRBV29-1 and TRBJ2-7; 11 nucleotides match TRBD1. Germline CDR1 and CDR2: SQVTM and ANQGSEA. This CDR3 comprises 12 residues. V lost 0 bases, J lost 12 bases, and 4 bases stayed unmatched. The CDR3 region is CSVEEGQGARYF. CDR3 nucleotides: TGCAGCGTTGAAGAAGGACAGGGGGCGAGGTACTTC.

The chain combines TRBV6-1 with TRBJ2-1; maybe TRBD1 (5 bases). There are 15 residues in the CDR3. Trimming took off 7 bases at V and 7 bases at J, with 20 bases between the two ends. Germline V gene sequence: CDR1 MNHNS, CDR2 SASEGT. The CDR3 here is CASNLWGDWANEQFF. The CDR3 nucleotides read TGTGCCAGCAACCTGTGGGGCGATTGGGCTAATGAGCAGTTCTTC.

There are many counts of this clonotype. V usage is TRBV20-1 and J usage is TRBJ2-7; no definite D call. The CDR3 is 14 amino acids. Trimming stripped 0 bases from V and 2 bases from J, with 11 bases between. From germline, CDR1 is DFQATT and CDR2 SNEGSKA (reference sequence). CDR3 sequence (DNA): TGCAGTGCTAGAGATAGTGACGGTCCCTACGAGCAGTACTTC. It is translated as CSARDSDGPYEQYF.

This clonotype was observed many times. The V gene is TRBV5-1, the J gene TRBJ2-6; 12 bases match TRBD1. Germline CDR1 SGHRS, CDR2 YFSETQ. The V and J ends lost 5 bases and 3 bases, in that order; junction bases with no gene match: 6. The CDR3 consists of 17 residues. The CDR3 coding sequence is TGCGCCAGCAGAACCGGGACAGGGGGCATTGGGGCCAACGTCCTGACTTTC. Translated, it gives CASRTGTGGIGANVLTF. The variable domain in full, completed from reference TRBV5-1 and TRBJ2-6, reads KAGVTQTPRYLIKTRGQQVTLSCSPISGHRSVSWYQQTPGQGLQFLFEYFSETQRNKGNFPGRFSGRQFSNSRSEMNVSTLELGDSALYLCASRTGTGGIGANVLTFGAGSRLTVL.

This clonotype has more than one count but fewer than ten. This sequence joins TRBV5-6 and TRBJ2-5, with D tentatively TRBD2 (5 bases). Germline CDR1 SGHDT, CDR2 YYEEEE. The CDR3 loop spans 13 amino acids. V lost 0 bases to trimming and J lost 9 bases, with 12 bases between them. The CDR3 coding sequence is TGTGCCAGCAGCTTGGAGGTGGCGGGCGCCCAGTACTTC. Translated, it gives CASSLEVAGAQYF.

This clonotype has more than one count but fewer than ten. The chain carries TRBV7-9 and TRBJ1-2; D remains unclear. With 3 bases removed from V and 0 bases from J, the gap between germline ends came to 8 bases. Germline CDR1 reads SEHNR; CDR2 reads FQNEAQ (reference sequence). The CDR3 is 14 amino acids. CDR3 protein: CASSLEGSNYGYTF. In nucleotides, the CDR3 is TGTGCCAGCAGCTTGGAAGGTTCTAACTATGGCTACACCTTC.

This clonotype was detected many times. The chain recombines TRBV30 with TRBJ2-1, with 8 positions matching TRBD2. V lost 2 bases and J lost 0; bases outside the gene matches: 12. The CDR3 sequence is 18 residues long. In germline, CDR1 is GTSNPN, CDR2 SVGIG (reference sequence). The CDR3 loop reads CAWSLSGIGTSSYNEQFF. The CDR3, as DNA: TGTGCCTGGAGTCTTAGCGGGATCGGAACCAGCTCCTACAATGAGCAGTTCTTC.

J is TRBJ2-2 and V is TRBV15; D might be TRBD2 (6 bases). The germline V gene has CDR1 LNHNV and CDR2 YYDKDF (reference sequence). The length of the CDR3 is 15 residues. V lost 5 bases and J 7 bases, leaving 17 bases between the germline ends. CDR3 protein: CATSFHGGPYGELFF. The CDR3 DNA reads TGTGCCACCAGCTTCCACGGAGGGCCTTACGGGGAGCTGTTTTTT.

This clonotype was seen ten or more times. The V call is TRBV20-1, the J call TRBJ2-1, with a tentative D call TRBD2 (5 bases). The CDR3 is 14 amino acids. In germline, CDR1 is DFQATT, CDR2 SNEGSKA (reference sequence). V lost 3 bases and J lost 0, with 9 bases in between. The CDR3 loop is CSARAGTSYNEQFF. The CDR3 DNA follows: TGCAGTGCTAGGGCGGGCACCTCCTACAATGAGCAGTTCTTC.

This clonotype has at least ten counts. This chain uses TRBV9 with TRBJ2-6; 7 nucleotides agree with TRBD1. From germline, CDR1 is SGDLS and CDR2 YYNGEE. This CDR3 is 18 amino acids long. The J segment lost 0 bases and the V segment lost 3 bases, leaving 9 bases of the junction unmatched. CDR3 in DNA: TGTGCCAGCAGCGCCCACAGGGGAAGAACCTCTGGGGCCAACGTCCTGACTTTC. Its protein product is CASSAHRGRTSGANVLTF.

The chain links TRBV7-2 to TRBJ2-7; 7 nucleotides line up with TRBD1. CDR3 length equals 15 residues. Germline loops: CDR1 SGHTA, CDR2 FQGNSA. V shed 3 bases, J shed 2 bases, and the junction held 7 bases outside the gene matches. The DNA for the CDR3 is TGTGCCAGCAGCTTCAAAAGGGACAGCACCTACGAGCAGTACTTC. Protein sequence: CASSFKRDSTYEQYF.

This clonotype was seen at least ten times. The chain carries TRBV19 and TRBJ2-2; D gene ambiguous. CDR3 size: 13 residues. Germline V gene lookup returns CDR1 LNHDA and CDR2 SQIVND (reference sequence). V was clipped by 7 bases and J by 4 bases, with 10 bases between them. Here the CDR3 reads CASIRLATGELFF. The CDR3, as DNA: TGTGCCAGTATAAGGTTGGCCACCGGGGAGCTGTTTTTT.

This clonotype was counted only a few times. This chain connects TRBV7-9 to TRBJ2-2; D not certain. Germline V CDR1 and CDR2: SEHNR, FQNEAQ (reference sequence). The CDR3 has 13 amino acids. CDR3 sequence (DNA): TGTGCTACAACCCCGGACGGAAACGGGGAGCTGTTTTTT. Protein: CATTPDGNGELFF.

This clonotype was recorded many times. The CDR3 DNA reads TGTGCCAGCAGCCAAGAGAGTAATGCGGGAGGGTGGTACGGCAATGAGCAGTTCTTC. Protein: CASSQESNAGGWYGNEQFF. The rearrangement uses TRBV3-1 and TRBJ2-1; 9 nucleotides agree with TRBD2. After removal of 0 bases from V and 6 bases from J, the junction contained 15 bases not matched to a gene. The CDR3 loop spans 19 amino acids. Germline V gene sequence: CDR1 LGHDT, CDR2 YNNKEL (reference sequence).

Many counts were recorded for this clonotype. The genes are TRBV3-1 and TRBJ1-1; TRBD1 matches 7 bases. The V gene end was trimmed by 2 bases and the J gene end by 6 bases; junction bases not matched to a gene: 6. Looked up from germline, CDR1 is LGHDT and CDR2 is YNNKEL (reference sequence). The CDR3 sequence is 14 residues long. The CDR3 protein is CASSQQQGYPEAFF. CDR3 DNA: TGTGCCAGCAGCCAACAACAGGGGTATCCTGAAGCTTTCTTT.

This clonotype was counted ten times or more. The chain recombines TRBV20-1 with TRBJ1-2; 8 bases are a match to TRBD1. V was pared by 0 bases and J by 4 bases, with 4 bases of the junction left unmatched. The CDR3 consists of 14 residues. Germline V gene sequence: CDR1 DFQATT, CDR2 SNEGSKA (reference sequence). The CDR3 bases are TGCAGTGCTAGAGAATACGGGACAGGCTATGGCTACACCTTC. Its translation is CSAREYGTGYGYTF.

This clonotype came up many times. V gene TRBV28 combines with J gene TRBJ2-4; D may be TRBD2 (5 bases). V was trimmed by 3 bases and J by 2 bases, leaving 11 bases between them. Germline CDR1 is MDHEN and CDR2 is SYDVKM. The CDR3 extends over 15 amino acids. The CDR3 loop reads CASSFVGVSKNIQYF. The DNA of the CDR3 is TGTGCCAGCAGTTTCGTGGGAGTATCCAAAAACATTCAGTACTTC.

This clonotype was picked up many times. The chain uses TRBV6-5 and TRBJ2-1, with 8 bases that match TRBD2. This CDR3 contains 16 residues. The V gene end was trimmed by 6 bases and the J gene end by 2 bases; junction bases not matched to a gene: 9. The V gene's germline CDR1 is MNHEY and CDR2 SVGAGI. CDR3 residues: CASSPSGGGTYNEQFF. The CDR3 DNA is TGTGCCAGCAGCCCATCCGGGGGGGGGACCTACAATGAGCAGTTCTTC.